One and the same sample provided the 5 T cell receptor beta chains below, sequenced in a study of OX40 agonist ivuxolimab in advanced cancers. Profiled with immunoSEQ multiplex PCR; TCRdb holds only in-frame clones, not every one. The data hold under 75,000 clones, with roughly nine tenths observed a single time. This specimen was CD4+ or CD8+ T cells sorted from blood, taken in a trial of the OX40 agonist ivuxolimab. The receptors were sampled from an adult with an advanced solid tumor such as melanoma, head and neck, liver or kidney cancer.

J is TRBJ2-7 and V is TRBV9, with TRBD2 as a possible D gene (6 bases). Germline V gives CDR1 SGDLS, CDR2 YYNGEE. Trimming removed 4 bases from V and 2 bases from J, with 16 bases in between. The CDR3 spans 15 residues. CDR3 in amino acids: CASSTWEAGPYEQYF. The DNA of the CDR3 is TGTGCCAGCAGCACCTGGGAGGCAGGACCCTACGAGCAGTACTTC.

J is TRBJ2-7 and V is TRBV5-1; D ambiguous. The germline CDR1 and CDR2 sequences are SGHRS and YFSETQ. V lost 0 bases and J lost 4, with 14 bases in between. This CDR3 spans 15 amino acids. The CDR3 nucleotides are TGCGCCAGCAGCTTGGCGGGCCCCCCCGCATACGAGCAGTACTTC. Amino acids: CASSLAGPPAYEQYF.

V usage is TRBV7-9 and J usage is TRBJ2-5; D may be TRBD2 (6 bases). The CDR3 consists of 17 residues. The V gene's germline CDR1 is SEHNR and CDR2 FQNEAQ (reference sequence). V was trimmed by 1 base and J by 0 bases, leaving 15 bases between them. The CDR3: CASSLGLQWGDQETQYF. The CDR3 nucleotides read TGTGCCAGCAGCTTAGGGTTGCAGTGGGGGGACCAAGAGACCCAGTACTTC.

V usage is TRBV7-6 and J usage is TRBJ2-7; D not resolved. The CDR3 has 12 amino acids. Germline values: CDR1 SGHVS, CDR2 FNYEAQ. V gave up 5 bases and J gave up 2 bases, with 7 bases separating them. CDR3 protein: CASSPDAYEQYF. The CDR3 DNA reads TGTGCCAGCAGCCCCGATGCCTACGAGCAGTACTTC.

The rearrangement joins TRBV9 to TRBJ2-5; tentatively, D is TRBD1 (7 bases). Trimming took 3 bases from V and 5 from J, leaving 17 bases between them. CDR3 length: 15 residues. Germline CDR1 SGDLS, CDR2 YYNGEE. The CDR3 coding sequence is TGTGCCAGCAGCGCCGACCAGACAGGGAGGGAGACCCAGTACTTC. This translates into CASSADQTGRETQYF.